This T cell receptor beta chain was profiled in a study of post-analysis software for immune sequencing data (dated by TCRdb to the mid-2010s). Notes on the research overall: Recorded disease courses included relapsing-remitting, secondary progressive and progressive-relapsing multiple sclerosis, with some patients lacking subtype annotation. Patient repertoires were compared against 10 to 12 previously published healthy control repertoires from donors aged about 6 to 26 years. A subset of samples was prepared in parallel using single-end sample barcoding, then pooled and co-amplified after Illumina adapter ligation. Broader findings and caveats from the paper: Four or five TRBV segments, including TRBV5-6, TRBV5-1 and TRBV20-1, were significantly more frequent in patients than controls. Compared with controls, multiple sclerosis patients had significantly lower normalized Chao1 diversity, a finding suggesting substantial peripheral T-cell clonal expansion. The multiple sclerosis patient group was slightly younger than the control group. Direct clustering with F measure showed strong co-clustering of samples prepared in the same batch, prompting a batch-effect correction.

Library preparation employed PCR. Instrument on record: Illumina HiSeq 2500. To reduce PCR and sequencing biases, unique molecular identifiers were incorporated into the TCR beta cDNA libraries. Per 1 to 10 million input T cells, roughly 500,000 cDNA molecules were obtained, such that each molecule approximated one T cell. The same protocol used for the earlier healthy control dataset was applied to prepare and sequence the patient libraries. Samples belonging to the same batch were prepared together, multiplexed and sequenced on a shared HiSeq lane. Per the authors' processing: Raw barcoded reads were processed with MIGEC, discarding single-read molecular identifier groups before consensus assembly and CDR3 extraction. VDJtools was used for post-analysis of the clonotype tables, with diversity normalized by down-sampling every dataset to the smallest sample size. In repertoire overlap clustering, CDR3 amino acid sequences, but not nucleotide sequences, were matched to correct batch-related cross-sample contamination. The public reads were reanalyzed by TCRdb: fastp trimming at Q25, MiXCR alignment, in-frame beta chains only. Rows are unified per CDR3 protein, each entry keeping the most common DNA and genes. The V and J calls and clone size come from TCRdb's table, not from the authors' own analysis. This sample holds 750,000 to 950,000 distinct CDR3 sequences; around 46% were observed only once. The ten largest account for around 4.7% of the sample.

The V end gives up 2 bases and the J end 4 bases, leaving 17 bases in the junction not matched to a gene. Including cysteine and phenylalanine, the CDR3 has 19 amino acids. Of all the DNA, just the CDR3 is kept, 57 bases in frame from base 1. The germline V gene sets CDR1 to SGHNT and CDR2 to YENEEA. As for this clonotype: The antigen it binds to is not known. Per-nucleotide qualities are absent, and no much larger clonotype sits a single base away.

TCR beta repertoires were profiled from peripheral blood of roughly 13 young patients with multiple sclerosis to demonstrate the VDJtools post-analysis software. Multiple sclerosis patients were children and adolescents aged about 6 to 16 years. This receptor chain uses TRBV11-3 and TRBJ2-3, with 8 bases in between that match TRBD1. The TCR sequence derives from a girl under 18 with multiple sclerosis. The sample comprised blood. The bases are TGTGCCAGCAGCTTACCTTTGACCGCCTGGGCAGGGGGCCCAGATACGCAGTATTTT. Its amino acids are CASSLPLTAWAGGPDTQYF. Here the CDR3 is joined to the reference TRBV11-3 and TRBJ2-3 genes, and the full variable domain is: EAGVVQSPRYKIIEKKQPVAFWCNPISGHNTLYWYLQNLGQGPELLIRYENEEAVDDSQLPKDRFSAERLKGVDSTLKIQPAELGDSAVYLCASSLPLTAWAGGPDTQYFGPGTRLTVL.